These 23 T cell receptor beta chains came from one sample sequenced in a study of T cell repertoires in cytomegalovirus infection. Their cognate antigens are unknown. TCRdb itself ran the reads through MiXCR, one entry per CDR3 protein. The table records about 480,000 distinct CDR3 sequences, roughly a third of them present only once. The specimen comprised cultured PBMCs, sampled from culture after CMV antigen stimulation. The receptors originated from a human donor in good health (CMV status not recorded). Some clones in this sample may be carry-over from other donors' samples.

This clonotype has a handful of counts. CDR3 DNA: TGTGCCAGCAGTTTAACAGGCGCCCCCAATCAGCCCCAGCATTTT. Translation gives CASSLTGAPNQPQHF. The rearrangement uses TRBV12-3 or TRBV12-4 and TRBJ1-5, with D maybe TRBD1 (5 bases). Deletions cut 2 bases from V and 3 bases from J, with 11 bases between. CDR3 size: 15 residues.

The CDR3 region has the DNA TGCGCCAGCAGTGAGTGGACTGCCACAGATACGCAGTATTTT. It specifies CASSEWTATDTQYF. V and J are TRBV10-1 and TRBJ2-3; the D gene is possibly TRBD2 (5 bases). V lost 1 base to trimming and J lost 2 bases, with 7 bases between them. CDR3 length equals 14 residues. Germline values: CDR1 WNHNN, CDR2 SYGVQD (reference sequence).

The table lists this clonotype with a few counts. The CDR3 sequence is CASGTHTGELFF. The DNA for the CDR3 is TGTGCCAGCGGGACCCACACCGGGGAGCTGTTTTTT. The J gene is TRBJ2-2, the V gene TRBV7-2; D assignment may be TRBD1 or TRBD2 (5 bases each). This CDR3 is 12 amino acids long. The V gene's germline CDR1 is SGHTA and CDR2 FQGNSA. V lost 8 bases and J 3 bases, leaving 7 bases between the germline ends.

This clonotype was counted only a few times. V gene TRBV19 combines with J gene TRBJ2-7; D is possibly TRBD1 (6 bases). The CDR3 runs to 14 residues. V lost 5 bases and J 2 bases, leaving 13 bases between the germline ends. Germline V gene data show CDR1 as LNHDA and CDR2 as SQIVND (reference sequence). The DNA of the CDR3 is TGTGCCAGTAGTCACGGGACAACGACCTACGAGCAGTACTTC. Its protein product is CASSHGTTTYEQYF.

The chain couples TRBV9 to TRBJ2-7, with TRBD2 matching over 14 bases. The CDR3 is 16 amino acids. The V gene's germline CDR1 is SGDLS and CDR2 YYNGEE. V was pared by 4 bases and J by 3 bases, with 6 bases of the junction left unmatched. The CDR3, as DNA: TGTGCCAGCAGCATATCGGGACTAGCGGGAGTCTACGAGCAGTACTTC. Translating it yields CASSISGLAGVYEQYF.

This chain joins TRBV7-6 and TRBJ1-3; D is perhaps TRBD1 (5 bases). V lost 4 bases and J 2 bases, leaving 9 bases between the germline ends. The length of the CDR3 is 14 residues. CDR1 is SGHVS and CDR2 is FNYEAQ in the germline V gene. This CDR3 is CASSSRGAGNTIYF. The CDR3 coding sequence is TGTGCCAGCAGCTCACGGGGGGCTGGAAACACCATATATTTT.

The V call is TRBV6-2 or TRBV6-3, the J call TRBJ1-5, with D uncertain. The germline CDR1 and CDR2 sequences are MNHEY and SVGEGT. This CDR3 has 14 residues. Trimming took 3 bases from V and 2 from J, leaving 8 bases between them. The CDR3: CASSYWGGNQPQHF. CDR3 DNA: TGTGCCAGCAGTTATTGGGGTGGCAATCAGCCCCAGCATTTT.

DNA of the CDR3: TGCAGTGCTAGAAGGCGGGAGGGCCTAGGGAATGAGCAGTTCTTC. It specifies CSARRREGLGNEQFF. The gene calls are TRBV20-1 and TRBJ2-1, with TRBD2 identical over 9 bases. This CDR3 has 15 amino acids. Germline CDR1 and CDR2: DFQATT and SNEGSKA (reference sequence). The trim removed 2 bases at V and 7 bases at J, leaving 9 bases unmatched.

The chain links TRBV7-2 to TRBJ1-1; weak D call: TRBD1 (5 bases). V was shortened by 3 bases and J by 7 bases, with 15 bases between the two germline ends. Germline CDR1 is SGHTA and CDR2 is FQGNSA. This CDR3 contains 14 residues. The CDR3: CASSLGRGEGEAFF. DNA of the CDR3: TGTGCCAGCAGCTTGGGCCGGGGGGAGGGTGAAGCTTTCTTT.

The chain links TRBV6-2 or TRBV6-3 to TRBJ2-4; 8 bases line up with TRBD1. The trim removed 5 bases at V and 2 bases at J, leaving 11 bases unmatched. The CDR3 consists of 17 residues. The germline V gene has CDR1 MNHEY and CDR2 SVGEGT. DNA for the CDR3: TGTGCCAGCAGTCTCCCGACAGGGGACCCTACCAAAAACATTCAGTACTTC. Translating gives CASSLPTGDPTKNIQYF.

The genes are TRBV6-2 or TRBV6-3 and TRBJ2-1; maybe TRBD2 (6 bases). This CDR3 contains 17 residues. Germline CDR1 is MNHEY and CDR2 is SVGEGT. Between the trimmed V and J ends, which lost 6 bases and 0 bases, there was a span of 18 bases. The CDR3 coding sequence is TGTGCCAGCAGGCATACTCCTAGCGTAAGCTCCTACAATGAGCAGTTCTTC. This encodes CASRHTPSVSSYNEQFF.

This clonotype was counted between two and nine times. The chain recombines TRBV6-6 with TRBJ2-7; D unresolved. This CDR3 has 13 amino acids. The germline V and J ends were trimmed by 2 bases and 6 bases, with 11 bases remaining between them. Germline CDR1 is MNHNY and CDR2 is SVGAGI (reference sequence). Here the CDR3 reads CASSYLGPSEQYV. As DNA, the CDR3 is TGTGCCAGCAGTTACCTTGGGCCGTCCGAGCAGTACGTC.

This clonotype was counted a few times. The V and J genes are TRBV28 and TRBJ1-2; the D is unclear. The CDR3 runs 13 residues. Trimming removed 5 bases from V and 8 bases from J, with 15 bases in between. In germline, CDR1 is MDHEN, CDR2 SYDVKM. As DNA, the CDR3 is TGTGCCAGCAGTAAGGAGGCCTTTCGGGGCTACACCTTC. It yields the protein CASSKEAFRGYTF.

Details on this clonotype: Being one base from a much bigger clone, this may be a read error. The CDR3 carries no conserved terminal phenylalanine or tryptophan, so it likely arises from a read error. The chain carries TRBV7-9 and TRBJ2-3; 8 positions match TRBD1. The CDR3 spans 18 residues. Germline V CDR1 and CDR2: SEHNR, FQNEAQ (reference sequence). Unmatched junction bases numbered 15, after V lost 5 bases and J lost 2 bases. The CDR3 coding sequence is TGTGCCAGCAGCCATAGAACGACCGGGACAGGATTCACAGATACGCAGTATTAT. Its protein product is CASSHRTTGTGFTDTQYY.

The V and J genes are TRBV12-3 or TRBV12-4 and TRBJ1-5; TRBD1 agrees at 7 bases. The V segment lost 5 bases and the J segment 13 bases; nucleotides outside the gene matches: 5. CDR3 length equals 11 residues. The CDR3: CASSILGQQHF. CDR3 nucleotide sequence: TGTGCCAGCAGTATATTGGGACAGCAGCATTTT.

The sample holds a few counts of this clonotype. The rearrangement joins TRBV12-3 or TRBV12-4 to TRBJ1-4, with TRBD1 matching over 7 bases. The CDR3 has 17 amino acids. The trim removed 6 bases at V and 1 base at J, leaving 11 bases unmatched. The CDR3 sequence is CASRQGGGLVTNEKLFF. The CDR3 DNA reads TGTGCCAGCAGGCAGGGGGGGGGCTTAGTAACTAATGAAAAACTGTTTTTT.

The J gene is TRBJ1-5, the V gene TRBV6-1, with TRBD1 matching 8 bases. Trimming cost V 4 bases and J 6 bases; bases outside gene matches: 14. Germline CDR1 and CDR2: MNHNS and SASEGT. The CDR3 runs 17 residues. The DNA of the CDR3 is TGTGCCAGCAGTGTACTTGACAGGGGCCCTTCGGCTCAGCCCCAGCATTTT. It yields the protein CASSVLDRGPSAQPQHF.

V and J are TRBV5-1 and TRBJ2-7; 7 bases are a match to TRBD2. Per germline, CDR1 SGHRS and CDR2 YFSETQ. This CDR3 contains 17 residues. V shed 2 bases, J shed 2 bases, and the junction held 13 bases outside the gene matches. CDR3 region: CASSLGLAAVRPYEQYF. The CDR3, as DNA: TGCGCCAGCAGCTTAGGTCTAGCGGCAGTGCGGCCCTACGAGCAGTACTTC.

This clonotype was seen a single time. CDR3 DNA sequence: TGTGCCATCAGTGCTGGCGGGGGCAACAATGAGCAGTTCTTC. Translated, it gives CAISAGGGNNEQFF. V gene TRBV10-3 combines with J gene TRBJ2-1, with a weak D call TRBD2 (7 bases). Germline V gives CDR1 ENHRY, CDR2 SYGVKD. Between the trimmed V and J ends, which lost 4 bases and 5 bases, there was a span of 12 bases. There are 14 residues in the CDR3.

This chain's CDR3 is CASSQGGSTRNTEAFF. The CDR3, as DNA: TGTGCCAGCAGCCAAGGGGGGAGTACCCGGAACACTGAAGCTTTCTTT. The V gene is TRBV4-2, the J gene TRBJ1-1; a weak D match, TRBD1 (5 bases). Germline loops: CDR1 LGHNA, CDR2 YNFKEQ. V was trimmed by 1 base and J by 1 base, leaving 13 bases between them. The length of the CDR3 is 16 residues.

The rearrangement joins TRBV2 to TRBJ1-1; possibly TRBD1 for D (5 bases). The length of the CDR3 is 13 residues. Germline V CDR1 and CDR2: SNHLY, FYNNEI. V lost 7 bases and J lost 1, with 10 bases in between. CDR3 bases: TGTGCCAGCACCGCCGGGGGGAACACTGAAGCTTTCTTT. This sequence encodes CASTAGGNTEAFF. Variable domain in full (rest from reference TRBV2 and TRBJ1-1): EPEVTQTPSHQVTQMGQEVILRCVPISNHLYFYWYRQILGQKVEFLVSFYNNEISEKSEIFDDQFSVERPDGSNFTLKIRSTKLEDSAMYFCASTAGGNTEAFFGQGTRLTVV.

This chain's CDR3 is CASSQGQGGSETQYF. The DNA of the CDR3 is TGCGCCAGCAGCCAAGGACAGGGGGGATCAGAGACCCAGTACTTC. The chain uses TRBV4-1 and TRBJ2-5, with 9 bases matching TRBD1. In germline, CDR1 is MGHRA, CDR2 YSYEKL. CDR3 size: 15 residues. The V gene end was trimmed by 1 base and the J gene end by 4 bases; junction bases not matched to a gene: 4.

CDR3 loop: CASSHYNEQFF. CDR3 sequence (DNA): TGTGCCAGCAGTCATTACAATGAGCAGTTCTTC. The chain employs TRBV28 and TRBJ2-1; D unresolved. CDR1 and CDR2 (germline): MDHEN, SYDVKM. The CDR3 covers 11 residues. Trimming pared 5 bases from V and 4 bases from J, leaving 3 bases between.